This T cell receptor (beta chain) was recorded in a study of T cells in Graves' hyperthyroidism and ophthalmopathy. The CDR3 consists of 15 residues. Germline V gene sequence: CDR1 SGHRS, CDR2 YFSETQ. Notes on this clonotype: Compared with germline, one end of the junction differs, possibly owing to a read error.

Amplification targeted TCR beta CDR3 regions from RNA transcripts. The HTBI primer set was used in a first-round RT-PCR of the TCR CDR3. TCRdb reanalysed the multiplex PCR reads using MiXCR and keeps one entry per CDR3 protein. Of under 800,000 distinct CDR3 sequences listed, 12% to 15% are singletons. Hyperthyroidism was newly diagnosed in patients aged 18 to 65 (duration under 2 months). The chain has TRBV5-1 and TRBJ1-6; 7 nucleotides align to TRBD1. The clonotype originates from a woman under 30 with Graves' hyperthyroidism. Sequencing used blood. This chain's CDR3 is CASSLGQPLNSPLHF. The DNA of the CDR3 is TGTGCCAGCAGCCTGGGACAGCCACTAAATTCACCCCTCCACTTT.